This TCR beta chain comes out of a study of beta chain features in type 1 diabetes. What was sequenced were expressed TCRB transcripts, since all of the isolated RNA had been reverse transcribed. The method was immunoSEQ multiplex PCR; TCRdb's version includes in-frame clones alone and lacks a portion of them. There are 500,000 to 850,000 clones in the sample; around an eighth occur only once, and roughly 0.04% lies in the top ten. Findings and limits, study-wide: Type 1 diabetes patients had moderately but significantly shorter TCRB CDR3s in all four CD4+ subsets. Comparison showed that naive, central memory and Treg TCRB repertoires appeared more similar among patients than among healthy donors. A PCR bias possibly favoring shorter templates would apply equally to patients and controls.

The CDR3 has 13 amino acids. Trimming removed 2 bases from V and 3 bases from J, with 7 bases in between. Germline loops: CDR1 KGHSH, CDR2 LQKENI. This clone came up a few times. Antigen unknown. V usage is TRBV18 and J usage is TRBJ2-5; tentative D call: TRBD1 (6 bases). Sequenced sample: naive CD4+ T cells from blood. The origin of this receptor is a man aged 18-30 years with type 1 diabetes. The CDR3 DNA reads TGTGCCAGCTCACCAGGACAGAAAGAGACCCAGTACTTC. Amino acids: CASSPGQKETQYF.